This TCR beta chain was observed in a study of OX40 agonist ivuxolimab in advanced cancers. Looking at the study overall: Patients assigned to dose escalation were diagnosed with hepatocellular carcinoma, melanoma, renal cell or head and neck cancer.

Looked up from germline, CDR1 is MGHRA and CDR2 is YSYEKL. This CDR3 comprises 16 residues. V lost 4 bases, J lost 7 bases, and 9 bases stayed unmatched. Patients who had autoimmune disease history or got systemic immunosuppression were left out. Clones were read by immunoSEQ multiplex PCR, and TCRdb kept only the in-frame ones, dropping some. The table includes around 83,000 clones, 75% to 95% detected once. The gene calls are TRBV4-1 and TRBJ2-1; 11 bases are shared with TRBD2. The source was CD4+ or CD8+ T cells sorted from blood, collected in a trial of the OX40 agonist ivuxolimab. The clonotype originates from an adult with an advanced solid tumor such as melanoma, head and neck, liver or kidney cancer. CDR3 nucleotide sequence: TGCGCCAGCAGCCGAGTTAGCGGGGGGGGAAGTAATGAGCAGTTCTTC. Encoded protein: CASSRVSGGGSNEQFF.